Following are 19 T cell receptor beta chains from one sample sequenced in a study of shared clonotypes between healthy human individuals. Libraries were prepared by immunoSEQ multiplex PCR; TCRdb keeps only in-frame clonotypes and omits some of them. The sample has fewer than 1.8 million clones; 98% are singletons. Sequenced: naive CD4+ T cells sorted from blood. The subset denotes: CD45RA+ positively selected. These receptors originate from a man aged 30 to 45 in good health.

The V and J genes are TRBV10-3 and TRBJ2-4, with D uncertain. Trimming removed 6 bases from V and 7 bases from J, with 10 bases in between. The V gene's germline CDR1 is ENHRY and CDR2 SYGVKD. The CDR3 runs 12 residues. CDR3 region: CAIRNLANIQYF. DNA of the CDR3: TGTGCCATCAGGAACCTCGCTAACATTCAGTACTTC.

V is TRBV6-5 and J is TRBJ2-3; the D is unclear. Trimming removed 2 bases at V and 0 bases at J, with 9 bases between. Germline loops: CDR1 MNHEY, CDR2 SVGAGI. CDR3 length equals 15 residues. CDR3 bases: TGTGCCAGCAGTTACCGTGGCCCTAGCACAGATACGCAGTATTTT. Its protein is CASSYRGPSTDTQYF.

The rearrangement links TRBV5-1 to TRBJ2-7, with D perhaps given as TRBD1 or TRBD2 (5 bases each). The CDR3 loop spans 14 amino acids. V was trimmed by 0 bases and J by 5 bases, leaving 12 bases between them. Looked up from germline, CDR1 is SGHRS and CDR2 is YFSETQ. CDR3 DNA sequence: TGCGCCAGCAGCTTGGAGGGACGGCGGGACGAGCAGTACTTC. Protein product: CASSLEGRRDEQYF.

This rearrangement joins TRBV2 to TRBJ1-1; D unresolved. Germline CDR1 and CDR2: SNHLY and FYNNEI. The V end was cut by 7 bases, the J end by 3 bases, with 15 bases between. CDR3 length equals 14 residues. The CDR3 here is CASTNPGADTEAFF. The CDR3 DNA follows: TGTGCCAGCACGAATCCGGGAGCGGACACTGAAGCTTTCTTT.

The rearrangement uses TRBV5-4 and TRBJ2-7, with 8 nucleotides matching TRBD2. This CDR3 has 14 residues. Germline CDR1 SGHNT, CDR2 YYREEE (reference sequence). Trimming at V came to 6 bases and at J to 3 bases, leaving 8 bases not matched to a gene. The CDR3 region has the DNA TGTGCCAGCAACATAGCGGGAACTGTCTACGAGCAGTACTTC. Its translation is CASNIAGTVYEQYF.

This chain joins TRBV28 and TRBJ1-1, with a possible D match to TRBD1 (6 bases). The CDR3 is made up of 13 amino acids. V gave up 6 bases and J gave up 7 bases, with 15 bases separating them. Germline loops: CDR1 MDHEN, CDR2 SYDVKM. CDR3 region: CASRIWDTGEAFF. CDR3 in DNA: TGTGCCAGCAGAATATGGGACACCGGTGAAGCTTTCTTT.

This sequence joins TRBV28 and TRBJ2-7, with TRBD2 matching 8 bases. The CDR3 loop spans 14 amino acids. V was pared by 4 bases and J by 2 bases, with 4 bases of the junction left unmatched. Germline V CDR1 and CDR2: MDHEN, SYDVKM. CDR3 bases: TGTGCCAGCAGTTCGGGGACTAGGACCTACGAGCAGTACTTC. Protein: CASSSGTRTYEQYF.

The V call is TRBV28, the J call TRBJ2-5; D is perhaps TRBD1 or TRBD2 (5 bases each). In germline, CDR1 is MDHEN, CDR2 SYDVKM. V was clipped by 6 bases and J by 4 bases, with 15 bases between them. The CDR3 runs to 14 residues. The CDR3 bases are TGTGCCAGCAGCCGCATGGGGGTCTTAGAGACCCAGTACTTC. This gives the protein CASSRMGVLETQYF.

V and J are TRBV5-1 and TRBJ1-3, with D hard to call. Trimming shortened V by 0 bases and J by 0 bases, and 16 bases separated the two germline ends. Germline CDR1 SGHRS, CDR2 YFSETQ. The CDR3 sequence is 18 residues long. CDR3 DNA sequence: TGCGCCAGCAGCTTGGGCGGGTGGACGTCTGACTCTGGAAACACCATATATTTT. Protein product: CASSLGGWTSDSGNTIYF.

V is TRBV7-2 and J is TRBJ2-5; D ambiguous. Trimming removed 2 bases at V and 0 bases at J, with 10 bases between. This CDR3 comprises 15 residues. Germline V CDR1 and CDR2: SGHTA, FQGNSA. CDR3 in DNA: TGTGCCAGCAGCTTATTCGGACGCGACCAAGAGACCCAGTACTTC. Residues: CASSLFGRDQETQYF.

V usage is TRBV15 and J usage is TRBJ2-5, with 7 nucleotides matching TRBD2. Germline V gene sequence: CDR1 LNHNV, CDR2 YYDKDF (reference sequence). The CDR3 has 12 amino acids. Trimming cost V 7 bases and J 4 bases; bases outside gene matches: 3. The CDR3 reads CATNTGGETQYF. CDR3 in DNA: TGTGCCACCAATACGGGGGGAGAGACCCAGTACTTC.

The CDR3 here is CASSLRTGELFF. The CDR3 DNA reads as TGTGCCAGCAGTCTCCGCACCGGGGAGCTGTTTTTT. This chain uses TRBV6-5 with TRBJ2-2, with no clear D. The CDR3 totals 12 residues. Germline assignment: CDR1 MNHEY and CDR2 SVGAGI. V was shortened by 5 bases and J by 4 bases, with 5 bases between the two germline ends.

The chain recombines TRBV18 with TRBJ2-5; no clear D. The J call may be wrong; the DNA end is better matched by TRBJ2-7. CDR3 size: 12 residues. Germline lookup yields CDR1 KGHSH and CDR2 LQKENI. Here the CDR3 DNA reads TGTGCCAGCTCCCCCGGCCCCTACGAGCAGTACTTC. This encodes CASSPGPYEQYF.

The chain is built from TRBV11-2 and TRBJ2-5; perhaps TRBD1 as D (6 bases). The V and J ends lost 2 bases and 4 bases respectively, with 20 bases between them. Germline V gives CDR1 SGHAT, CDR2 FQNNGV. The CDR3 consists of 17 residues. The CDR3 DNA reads TGTGCCAGCAGCTTATCTCCCGGACAGTTGAAGGGAGAGACCCAGTACTTC. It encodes CASSLSPGQLKGETQYF.

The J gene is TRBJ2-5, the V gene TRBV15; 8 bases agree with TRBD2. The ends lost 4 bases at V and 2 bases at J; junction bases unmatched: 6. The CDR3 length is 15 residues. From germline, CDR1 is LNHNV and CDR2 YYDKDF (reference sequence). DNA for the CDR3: TGTGCCACCAGCATCCCCGGGGGGGCACAAGAGACCCAGTACTTC. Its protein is CATSIPGGAQETQYF.

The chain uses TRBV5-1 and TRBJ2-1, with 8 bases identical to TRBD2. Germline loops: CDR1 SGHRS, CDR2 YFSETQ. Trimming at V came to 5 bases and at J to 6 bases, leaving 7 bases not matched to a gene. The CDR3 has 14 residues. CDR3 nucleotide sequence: TGCGCCAGCAGTCAAGGGACTAGTCTCAATGAGCAGTTCTTC. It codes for CASSQGTSLNEQFF.

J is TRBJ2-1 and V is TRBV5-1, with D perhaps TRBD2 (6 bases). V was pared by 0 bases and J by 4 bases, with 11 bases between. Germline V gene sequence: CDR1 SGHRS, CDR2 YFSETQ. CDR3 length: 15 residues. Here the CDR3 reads CASSLGYGGYNEQFF. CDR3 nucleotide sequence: TGCGCCAGCAGCTTGGGGTACGGGGGTTACAATGAGCAGTTCTTC. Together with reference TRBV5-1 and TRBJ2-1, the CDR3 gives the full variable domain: KAGVTQTPRYLIKTRGQQVTLSCSPISGHRSVSWYQQTPGQGLQFLFEYFSETQRNKGNFPGRFSGRQFSNSRSEMNVSTLELGDSALYLCASSLGYGGYNEQFFGPGTRLTVL.

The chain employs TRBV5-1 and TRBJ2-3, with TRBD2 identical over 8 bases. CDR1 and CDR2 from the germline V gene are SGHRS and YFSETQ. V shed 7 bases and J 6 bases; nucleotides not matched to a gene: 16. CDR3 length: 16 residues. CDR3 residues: CASCPGGLAASDTQYF. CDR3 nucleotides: TGCGCCAGCTGCCCGGGGGGGTTAGCGGCCTCGGATACGCAGTATTTT.

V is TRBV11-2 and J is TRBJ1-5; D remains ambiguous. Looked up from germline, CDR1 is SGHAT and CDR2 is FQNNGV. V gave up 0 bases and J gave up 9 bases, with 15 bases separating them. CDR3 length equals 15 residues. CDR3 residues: CASSLDSFGSGPQHF. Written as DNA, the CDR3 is TGTGCCAGCAGCTTAGATTCCTTTGGGAGTGGGCCCCAGCATTTT.